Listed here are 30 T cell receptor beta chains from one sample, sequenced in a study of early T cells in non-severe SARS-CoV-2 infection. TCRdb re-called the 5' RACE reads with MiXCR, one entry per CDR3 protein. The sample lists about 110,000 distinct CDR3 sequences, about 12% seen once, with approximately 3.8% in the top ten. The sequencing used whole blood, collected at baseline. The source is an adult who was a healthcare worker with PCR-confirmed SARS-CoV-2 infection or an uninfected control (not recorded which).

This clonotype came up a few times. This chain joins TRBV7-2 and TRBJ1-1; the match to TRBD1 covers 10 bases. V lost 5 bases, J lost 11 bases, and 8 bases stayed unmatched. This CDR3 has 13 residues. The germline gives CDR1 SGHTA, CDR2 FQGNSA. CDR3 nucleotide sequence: TGTGCCAGCAGCCTGGACAGGGGGGTCGAGGCTTTCTTT. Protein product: CASSLDRGVEAFF.

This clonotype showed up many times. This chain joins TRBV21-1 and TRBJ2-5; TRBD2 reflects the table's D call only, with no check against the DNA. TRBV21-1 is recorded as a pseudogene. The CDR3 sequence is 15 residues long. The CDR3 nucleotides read TGTGCCAGCAGCAGCAGGGACTTGGGTTTAGAGACCCAGTACTTC. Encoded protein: CASSSRDLGLETQYF.

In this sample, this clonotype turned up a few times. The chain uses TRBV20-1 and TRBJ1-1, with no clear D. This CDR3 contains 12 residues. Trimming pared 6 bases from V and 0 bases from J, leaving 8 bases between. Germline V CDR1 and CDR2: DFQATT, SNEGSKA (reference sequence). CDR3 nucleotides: TGCAGTGCCCGGGGATTGAACACTGAAGCTTTCTTT. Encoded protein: CSARGLNTEAFF.

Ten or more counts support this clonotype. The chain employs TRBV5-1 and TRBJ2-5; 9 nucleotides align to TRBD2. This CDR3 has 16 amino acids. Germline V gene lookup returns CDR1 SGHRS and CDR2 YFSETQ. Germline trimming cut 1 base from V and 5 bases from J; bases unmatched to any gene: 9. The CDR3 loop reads CASSLSASGVWETQYF. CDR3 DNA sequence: TGCGCCAGCAGCTTGTCGGCTAGCGGGGTATGGGAGACCCAGTACTTC. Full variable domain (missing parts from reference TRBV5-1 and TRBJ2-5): KAGVTQTPRYLIKTRGQQVTLSCSPISGHRSVSWYQQTPGQGLQFLFEYFSETQRNKGNFPGRFSGRQFSNSRSEMNVSTLELGDSALYLCASSLSASGVWETQYFGPGTRLLVL.

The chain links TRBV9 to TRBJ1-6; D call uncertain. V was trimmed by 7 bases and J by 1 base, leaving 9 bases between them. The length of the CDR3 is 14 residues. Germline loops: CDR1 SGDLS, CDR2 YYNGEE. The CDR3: CASAERSYNSPLHF. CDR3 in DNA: TGTGCCAGCGCCGAGAGGTCCTATAATTCACCCCTCCACTTT.

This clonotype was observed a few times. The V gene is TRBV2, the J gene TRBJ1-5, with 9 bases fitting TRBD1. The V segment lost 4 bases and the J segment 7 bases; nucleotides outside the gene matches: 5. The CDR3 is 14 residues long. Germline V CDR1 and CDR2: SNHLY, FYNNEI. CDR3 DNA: TGTGCCAGCAGTGGGACAGGGGCGAGCCAGCCCCAGCATTTT. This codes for CASSGTGASQPQHF.

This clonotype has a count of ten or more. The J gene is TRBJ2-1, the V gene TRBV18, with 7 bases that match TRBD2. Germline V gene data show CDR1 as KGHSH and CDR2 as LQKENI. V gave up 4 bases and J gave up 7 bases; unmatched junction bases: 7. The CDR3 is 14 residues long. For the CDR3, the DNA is TGTGCCAGCTCACGGACTAGACTCGATAATGAGCAGTTCTTC. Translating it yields CASSRTRLDNEQFF.

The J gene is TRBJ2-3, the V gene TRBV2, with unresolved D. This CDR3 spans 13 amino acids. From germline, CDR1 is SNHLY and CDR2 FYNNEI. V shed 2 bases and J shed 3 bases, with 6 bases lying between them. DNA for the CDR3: TGTGCCAGCAGTGAAAGACTGACAGATACGCAGTATTTT. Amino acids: CASSERLTDTQYF.

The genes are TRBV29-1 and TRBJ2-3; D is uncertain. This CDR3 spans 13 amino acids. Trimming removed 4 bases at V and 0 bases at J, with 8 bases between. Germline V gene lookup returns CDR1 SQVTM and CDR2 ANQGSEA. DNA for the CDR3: TGCAGCGTTGGAAAGGACAGCACAGATACGCAGTATTTT. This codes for CSVGKDSTDTQYF.

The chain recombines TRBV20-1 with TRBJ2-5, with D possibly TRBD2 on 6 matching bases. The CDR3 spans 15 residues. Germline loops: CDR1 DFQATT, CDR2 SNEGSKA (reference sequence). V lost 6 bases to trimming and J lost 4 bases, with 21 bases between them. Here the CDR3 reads CSAEPVIQGGETQYF. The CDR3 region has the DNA TGCAGTGCAGAACCGGTAATTCAGGGAGGAGAGACCCAGTACTTC.

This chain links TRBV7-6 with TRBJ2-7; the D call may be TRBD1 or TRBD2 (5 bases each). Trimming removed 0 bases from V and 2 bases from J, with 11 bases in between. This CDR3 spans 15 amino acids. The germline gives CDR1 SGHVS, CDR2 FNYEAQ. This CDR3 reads CASSLATGGTYEQYF. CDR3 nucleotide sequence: TGTGCCAGCAGCTTAGCGACTGGGGGAACCTACGAGCAGTACTTC.

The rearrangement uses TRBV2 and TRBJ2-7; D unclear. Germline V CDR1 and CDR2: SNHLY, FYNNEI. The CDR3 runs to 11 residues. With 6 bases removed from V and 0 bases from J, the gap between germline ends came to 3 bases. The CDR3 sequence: CASSASYEQYF. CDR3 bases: TGTGCCAGCAGCGCCTCCTACGAGCAGTACTTC.

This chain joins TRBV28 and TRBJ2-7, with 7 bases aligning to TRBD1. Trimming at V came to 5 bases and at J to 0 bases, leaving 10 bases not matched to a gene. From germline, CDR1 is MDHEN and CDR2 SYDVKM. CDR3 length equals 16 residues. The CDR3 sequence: CASSRAGQELSYEQYF. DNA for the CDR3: TGTGCCAGCAGTCGAGCTGGACAGGAGCTCTCCTACGAGCAGTACTTC.

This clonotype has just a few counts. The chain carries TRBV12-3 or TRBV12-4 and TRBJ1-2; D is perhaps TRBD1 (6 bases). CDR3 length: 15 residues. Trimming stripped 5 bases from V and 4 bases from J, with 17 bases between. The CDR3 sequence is CASSRSTGRGYGYTF. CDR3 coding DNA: TGTGCCAGCAGTCGTTCCACGGGCAGGGGCTATGGCTACACCTTC.

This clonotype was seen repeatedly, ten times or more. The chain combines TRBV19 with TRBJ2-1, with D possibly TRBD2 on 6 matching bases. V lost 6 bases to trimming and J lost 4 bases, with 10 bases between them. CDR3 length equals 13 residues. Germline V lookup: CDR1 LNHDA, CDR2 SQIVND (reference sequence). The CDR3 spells CASSHRGYNEQFF. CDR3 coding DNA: TGTGCCAGTAGCCACCGGGGGTACAATGAGCAGTTCTTC. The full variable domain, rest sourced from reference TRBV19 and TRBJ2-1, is DGGITQSPKYLFRKEGQNVTLSCEQNLNHDAMYWYRQDPGQGLRLIYYSQIVNDFQKGDIAEGYSVSREKKESFPLTVTSAQKNPTAFYLCASSHRGYNEQFFGPGTRLTVL.

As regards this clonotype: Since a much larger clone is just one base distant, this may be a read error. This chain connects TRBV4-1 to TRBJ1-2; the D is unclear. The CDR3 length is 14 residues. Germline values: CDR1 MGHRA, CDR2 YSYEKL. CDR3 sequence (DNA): TGCGCCAGGAGCCAAAACTCAGCTAACTATGGCTACACCTTC. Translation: CARSQNSANYGYTF.

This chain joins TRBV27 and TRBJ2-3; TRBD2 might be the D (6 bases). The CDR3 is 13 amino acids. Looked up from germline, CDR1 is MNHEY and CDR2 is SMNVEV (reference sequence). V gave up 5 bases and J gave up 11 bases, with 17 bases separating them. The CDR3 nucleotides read TGTGCCAGCAGTCAATCCGTACCCGGGGGGCAGTATTTT. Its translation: CASSQSVPGGQYF.

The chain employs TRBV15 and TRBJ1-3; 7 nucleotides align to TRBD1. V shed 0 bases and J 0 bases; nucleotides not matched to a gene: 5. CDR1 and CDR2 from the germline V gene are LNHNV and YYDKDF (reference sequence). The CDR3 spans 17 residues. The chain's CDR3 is CATSRDQGVFSGNTIYF. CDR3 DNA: TGTGCCACCAGCAGAGATCAGGGGGTTTTCTCTGGAAACACCATATATTTT.

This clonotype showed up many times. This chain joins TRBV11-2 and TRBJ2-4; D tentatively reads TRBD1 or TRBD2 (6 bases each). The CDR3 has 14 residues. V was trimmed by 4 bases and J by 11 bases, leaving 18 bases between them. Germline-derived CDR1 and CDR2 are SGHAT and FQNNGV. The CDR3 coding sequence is TGTGCCAGCAGCTCCCCTGGGGGGCGGAGGCTTCAGTACTTC. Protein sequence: CASSSPGGRRLQYF.

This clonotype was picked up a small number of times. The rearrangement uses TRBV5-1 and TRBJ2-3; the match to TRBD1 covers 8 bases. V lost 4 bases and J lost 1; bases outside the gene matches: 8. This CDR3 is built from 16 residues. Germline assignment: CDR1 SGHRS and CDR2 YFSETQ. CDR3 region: CASSPPLGQGTDTQYF. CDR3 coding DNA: TGCGCCAGCAGCCCCCCGCTGGGACAGGGCACAGATACGCAGTATTTT.

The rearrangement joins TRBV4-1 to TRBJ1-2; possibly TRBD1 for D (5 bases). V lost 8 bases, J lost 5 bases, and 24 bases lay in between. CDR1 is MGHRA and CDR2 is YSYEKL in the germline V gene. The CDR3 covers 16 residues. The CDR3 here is CASQPATGPKSYGYTF. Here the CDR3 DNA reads TGCGCCAGCCAGCCGGCCACAGGACCTAAATCTTATGGCTACACCTTC.

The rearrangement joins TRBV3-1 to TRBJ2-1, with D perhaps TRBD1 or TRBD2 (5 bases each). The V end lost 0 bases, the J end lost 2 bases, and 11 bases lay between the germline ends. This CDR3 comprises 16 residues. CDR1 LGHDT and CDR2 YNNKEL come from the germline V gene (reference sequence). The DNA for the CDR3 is TGTGCCAGCAGCCAAGACGGGACGCGCGCCTACAATGAGCAGTTCTTC. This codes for CASSQDGTRAYNEQFF.

The CDR3 here is CSTSLPSTDTQYF. As DNA, the CDR3 is TGCAGTACCTCTCTCCCCTCCACAGATACGCAGTATTTT. V usage is TRBV20-1 and J usage is TRBJ2-3, with D uncertain. The germline V gene has CDR1 DFQATT and CDR2 SNEGSKA (reference sequence). The CDR3 contains 13 residues. Trimming removed 8 bases from V and 2 bases from J, with 14 bases in between.

The CDR3 nucleotides read TGTGCCACCAGTGAGTCGCTCGGGACGGCCTACAATGAGCAGTTCTTC. This translates into CATSESLGTAYNEQFF. This chain connects TRBV24-1 to TRBJ2-1; either TRBD1 or TRBD2 may supply D (5 bases each). Germline V CDR1 and CDR2: KGHDR, SFDVKD. This CDR3 has 16 amino acids. V shed 4 bases and J shed 2 bases, with 14 bases lying between them.

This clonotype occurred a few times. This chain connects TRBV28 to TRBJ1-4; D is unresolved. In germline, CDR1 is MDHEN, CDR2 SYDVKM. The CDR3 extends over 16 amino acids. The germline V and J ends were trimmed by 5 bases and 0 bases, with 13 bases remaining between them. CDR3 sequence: CASSPLAVATNEKLFF. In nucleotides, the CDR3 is TGTGCCAGCAGTCCCCTGGCGGTAGCAACTAATGAAAAACTGTTTTTT. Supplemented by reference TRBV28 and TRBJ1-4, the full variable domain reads DVKVTQSSRYLVKRTGEKVFLECVQDMDHENMFWYRQDPGLGLRLIYFSYDVKMKEKGDIPEGYSVSREKKERFSLILESASTNQTSMYLCASSPLAVATNEKLFFGSGTQLSVL.

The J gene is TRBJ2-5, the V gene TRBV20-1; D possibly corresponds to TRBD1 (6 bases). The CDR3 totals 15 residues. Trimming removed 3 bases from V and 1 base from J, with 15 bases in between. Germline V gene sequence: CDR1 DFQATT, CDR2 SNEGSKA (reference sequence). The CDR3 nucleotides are TGCAGTGCTAGTTCTTGGCAGGGGCCCCAAGAGACCCAGTACTTC. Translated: CSASSWQGPQETQYF.

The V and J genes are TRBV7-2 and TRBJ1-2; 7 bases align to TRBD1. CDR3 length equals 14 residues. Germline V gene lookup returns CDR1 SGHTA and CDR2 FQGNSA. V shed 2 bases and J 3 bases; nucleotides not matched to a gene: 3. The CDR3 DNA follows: TGTGCCAGCAGCTTAAGGGACAGTTACTATGGCTACACCTTC. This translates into CASSLRDSYYGYTF.

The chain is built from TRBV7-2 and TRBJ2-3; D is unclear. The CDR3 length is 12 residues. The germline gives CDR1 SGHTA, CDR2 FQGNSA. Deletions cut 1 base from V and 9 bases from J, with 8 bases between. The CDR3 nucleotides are TGTGCCAGCAGCTTAGATTACCAAACGCAGTATTTT. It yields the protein CASSLDYQTQYF.

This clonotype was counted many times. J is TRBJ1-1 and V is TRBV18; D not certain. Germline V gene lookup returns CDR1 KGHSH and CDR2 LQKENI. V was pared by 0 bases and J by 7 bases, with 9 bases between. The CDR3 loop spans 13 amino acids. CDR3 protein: CASSPPGGGEAFF. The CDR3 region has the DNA TGTGCCAGCTCACCACCGGGAGGCGGTGAAGCTTTCTTT.

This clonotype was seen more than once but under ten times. CDR3 coding DNA: TGCGCCAGCAGCTTTGCGGGAGGAATATACGAGCAGTACTTC. Translation gives CASSFAGGIYEQYF. The chain recombines TRBV5-1 with TRBJ2-7; the match to TRBD2 covers 8 bases. The CDR3 covers 14 residues. CDR1 is SGHRS, CDR2 YFSETQ, per germline. The trim removed 2 bases at V and 4 bases at J, leaving 5 bases unmatched.